These 10 T cell receptor beta chains share one sample of origin, sequenced in a study of technical replicates of blood from a handful of donors (dated by TCRdb to about 2017). The library came from the immunoSEQ multiplex PCR assay. TCRdb holds this immuneACCESS table with in-frame rearrangements only. Some clones are missing; in checked studies, unresolved V genes explain under half, and the rest has no known cause. The sample table holds roughly 85,000 clones, of which approximately 95% were seen once. The leading ten clones occupy less than 0.3% of the sample. Material: T cells isolated from PBMCs. Receptors originate from a human donor in good health.

This chain joins TRBV4-1 and TRBJ2-3; 9 bases agree with TRBD1. Germline CDR1 reads MGHRA; CDR2 reads YSYEKL. The CDR3 extends over 18 amino acids. The V and J ends lost 4 bases and 2 bases, in that order; junction bases with no gene match: 13. The CDR3 DNA reads as TGCGCCAGCAGCCCCCGACAGGGGGGCTCTTGGACCACAGATACGCAGTATTTT. Translating it yields CASSPRQGGSWTTDTQYF.

The rearrangement uses TRBV5-1 and TRBJ1-4; no clear D gene. From germline, CDR1 is SGHRS and CDR2 YFSETQ. Trimming removed 3 bases at V and 3 bases at J, with 12 bases between. The CDR3 sequence is 15 residues long. Written as DNA, the CDR3 is TGCGCCAGCAGCTCAAGCCCAGGCCCTAATGAAAAACTGTTTTTT. Translating it yields CASSSSPGPNEKLFF.

This chain joins TRBV2 and TRBJ1-5, with D hard to call. This CDR3 comprises 14 residues. V lost 8 bases and J lost 1, with 12 bases in between. Germline V gene lookup returns CDR1 SNHLY and CDR2 FYNNEI. This CDR3 reads CASGDNLSNQPQHF. The CDR3 DNA is TGTGCCAGCGGAGATAATTTGAGCAATCAGCCCCAGCATTTT.

V usage is TRBV11-3 and J usage is TRBJ1-1; D is undetermined. Germline V gene data show CDR1 as SGHNT and CDR2 as YENEEA. V shed 5 bases and J shed 1 base, with 26 bases lying between them. CDR3 size: 19 residues. CDR3 protein: CASSTLELAISGRNTEAFF. DNA of the CDR3: TGTGCCAGCAGCACTCTAGAGTTGGCCATCTCCGGGAGGAACACTGAAGCTTTCTTT.

This clone is a singleton in its sample. V usage is TRBV18 and J usage is TRBJ2-3, with 9 positions matching TRBD2. The CDR3 is 14 amino acids. J lost 4 bases, V lost 3 bases, and 2 bases had no gene match. The germline V gene encodes CDR1 KGHSH and CDR2 LQKENI. The CDR3 loop reads CASSPAGGADTQYF. Here the CDR3 DNA reads TGTGCCAGCTCACCCGCGGGGGGGGCAGATACGCAGTATTTT. Based on the CDR3 plus reference TRBV18 and TRBJ2-3, the full variable domain is NAGVMQNPRHLVRRRGQEARLRCSPMKGHSHVYWYRQLPEEGLKFMVYLQKENIIDESGMPKERFSAEFPKEGPSILRIQQVVRGDSAAYFCASSPAGGADTQYFGPGTRLTVL.

The chain recombines TRBV28 with TRBJ1-5; no clear D. CDR1 MDHEN and CDR2 SYDVKM come from the germline V gene. This CDR3 region has 15 residues. V shed 1 base and J shed 5 bases, with 12 bases lying between them. The CDR3: CASSLSAAVYQPQHF. The CDR3 DNA is TGTGCCAGCAGTTTATCCGCGGCAGTCTATCAGCCCCAGCATTTT.

Regarding this clone: An end of the junction differs from the germline gene, which may be a read error. The V and J genes are TRBV7-7 and TRBJ2-5, with 8 bases identical to TRBD2. CDR1 and CDR2 (germline): SSHAT, FNYEAQ (reference sequence). The length of the CDR3 is 16 residues. The chain's CDR3 is CASSLFRERGQETQYF. CDR3 nucleotide sequence: TGTGCTAGCAGCTTATTTCGCGAGCGGGGGCAAGAGACCCAGTACTTC.

This chain joins TRBV19 and TRBJ2-2; 7 nucleotides line up with TRBD2. V trimming: 3 bases; J trimming: 6 bases; junction bases outside the gene matches: 4. CDR1 LNHDA and CDR2 SQIVND come from the germline V gene (reference sequence). This CDR3 contains 14 residues. CDR3 sequence (DNA): TGTGCCAGTAGTATTCTGGGAGGGGCCGGGGAGCTGTTTTTT. This gives the protein CASSILGGAGELFF.

The V gene is TRBV6-5, the J gene TRBJ1-2, with D uncertain. This CDR3 is built from 13 residues. In germline, CDR1 is MNHEY, CDR2 SVGAGI. Trimming shortened V by 6 bases and J by 4 bases, and 12 bases separated the two germline ends. Here the CDR3 DNA reads TGTGCCAGCAGCCAAAATCGGGTCTATGGCTACACCTTC. This translates into CASSQNRVYGYTF.

J is TRBJ2-3 and V is TRBV9, with 12 bases lining up with TRBD2. Per germline, CDR1 SGDLS and CDR2 YYNGEE. The trim removed 0 bases at V and 8 bases at J, leaving 7 bases unmatched. CDR3 length: 16 residues. This CDR3 reads CASSVGSSGGAATQYF. CDR3 in DNA: TGTGCCAGCAGCGTAGGTTCTAGCGGGGGGGCAGCTACGCAGTATTTT.